The 10 T cell receptor beta chains given below trace back to one sample, sequenced in a study of breast tumors, draining lymph nodes, adjacent tissues. A single record per CDR3 protein comes from TCRdb applying MiXCR to the multiplex PCR reads. The sample carries 160,000 or so distinct CDR3 sequences, 30% to 40% recorded once. Axillary draining lymph nodes of breast cancer patients supplied the node samples. The sample comprised axillary lymph node tissue. These receptor sequences come from a female donor with breast cancer. Some clones in this sample may be carry-over from other donors' samples.

There are many counts of this clonotype. The gene calls are TRBV7-9 and TRBJ2-7; 9 bases map to TRBD1. CDR1 SEHNR and CDR2 FQNEAQ come from the germline V gene (reference sequence). The CDR3 extends over 14 amino acids. The trim removed 4 bases at V and 1 base at J, leaving 2 bases unmatched. The CDR3 nucleotides read TGTGCCAGCAGCTGGGGGACAGGGTCCTACGAGCAGTACTTC. Protein sequence: CASSWGTGSYEQYF.

In this sample, this clonotype turned up many times. V is TRBV20-1 and J is TRBJ2-5, with D perhaps matching TRBD2 (6 bases). The CDR3 sequence is 14 residues long. CDR1 is DFQATT, CDR2 SNEGSKA, per germline (reference sequence). The V gene lost 0 bases and the J gene lost 7 bases, with 15 bases spanning the gap. The CDR3 here is CSARDLGREATQYF. In DNA, the CDR3 is TGCAGTGCTAGAGATTTAGGGCGGGAAGCGACCCAGTACTTC.

This sequence joins TRBV18 and TRBJ1-2, with 7 nucleotides matching TRBD1. V was pared by 3 bases and J by 7 bases, with 11 bases of the junction left unmatched. Germline CDR1 is KGHSH and CDR2 is LQKENI. The CDR3 consists of 15 residues. The CDR3 reads CASSPWDRVYGGYTF. CDR3 nucleotides: TGTGCCAGCTCACCGTGGGACAGAGTATATGGTGGCTACACCTTC. The full variable domain, in which reference TRBV18 and TRBJ1-2 provide the parts outside the CDR3, is NAGVMQNPRHLVRRRGQEARLRCSPMKGHSHVYWYRQLPEEGLKFMVYLQKENIIDESGMPKERFSAEFPKEGPSILRIQQVVRGDSAAYFCASSPWDRVYGGYTFGSGTRLTVV.

As for this clonotype: A much larger clone lies a single base off, so this may be a read error. This chain uses TRBV15 with TRBJ1-1, with D perhaps matching TRBD1 (5 bases). V was shortened by 5 bases and J by 6 bases, with 19 bases between the two germline ends. The germline gives CDR1 LNHNV, CDR2 YYDKDF (reference sequence). The CDR3 loop spans 15 amino acids. The CDR3: CATSAPNGTRAEAFF. The CDR3 coding sequence is TGTGCCACCAGCGCCCCGAACGGGACTAGGGCTGAAGCTTTCTTT.

In its sample, this clonotype was seen many times. The gene calls are TRBV20-1 and TRBJ2-1; TRBD2 matches 7 bases. The CDR3 is 17 residues long. The trim removed 0 bases at V and 1 base at J, leaving 9 bases unmatched. The germline CDR1 and CDR2 sequences are DFQATT and SNEGSKA (reference sequence). CDR3 region: CSARERGGGGSYNEQFF. CDR3 DNA: TGCAGTGCTAGAGAGAGAGGCGGCGGGGGTTCCTACAATGAGCAGTTCTTC.

Regarding this clonotype: Sequence at one end of the junction differs from germline and may be a read error. The DNA of the CDR3 is TGCAGTGCTAGCCTACCGTCCGAGGCGAGCCCCCAGCGTTTT. This gives the protein CSASLPSEASPQRF. The chain links TRBV20-1 to TRBJ1-5; D gene ambiguous. Germline V gene lookup returns CDR1 DFQATT and CDR2 SNEGSKA (reference sequence). This CDR3 is built from 14 residues.

This clonotype appeared a few times. The CDR3: CASREQGVNTEAFF. The CDR3 DNA reads as TGTGCCAGTAGAGAACAGGGGGTGAACACTGAAGCTTTCTTT. The V call is TRBV19, the J call TRBJ1-1; 8 nucleotides align to TRBD1. CDR3 length: 14 residues. CDR1 LNHDA and CDR2 SQIVND come from the germline V gene (reference sequence). The V segment lost 6 bases and the J segment 0 bases; nucleotides outside the gene matches: 3. The full variable domain, in which reference TRBV19 and TRBJ1-1 provide the parts outside the CDR3, is DGGITQSPKYLFRKEGQNVTLSCEQNLNHDAMYWYRQDPGQGLRLIYYSQIVNDFQKGDIAEGYSVSREKKESFPLTVTSAQKNPTAFYLCASREQGVNTEAFFGQGTRLTVV.

The chain recombines TRBV7-2 with TRBJ1-1, with a weak D call TRBD1 (5 bases). The V end was cut by 0 bases, the J end by 6 bases, with 11 bases between. Germline V gene lookup returns CDR1 SGHTA and CDR2 FQGNSA. The CDR3 extends over 14 amino acids. The CDR3 bases are TGTGCCAGCAGCTTAGCTCCAGGGCGCGCTGAAGCTTTCTTT. Translation: CASSLAPGRAEAFF.

In this sample, this clonotype turned up many times. V and J are TRBV19 and TRBJ2-2; 9 positions agree with TRBD1. Looked up from germline, CDR1 is LNHDA and CDR2 is SQIVND (reference sequence). After removal of 4 bases from V and 6 bases from J, the junction contained 3 bases not matched to a gene. There are 14 residues in the CDR3. In nucleotides, the CDR3 is TGTGCCAGTAGTAGGACAGGGGATTCCGGGGAGCTGTTTTTT. Amino acids: CASSRTGDSGELFF. The full variable domain, rest sourced from reference TRBV19 and TRBJ2-2, is DGGITQSPKYLFRKEGQNVTLSCEQNLNHDAMYWYRQDPGQGLRLIYYSQIVNDFQKGDIAEGYSVSREKKESFPLTVTSAQKNPTAFYLCASSRTGDSGELFFGEGSRLTVL.

This clonotype has a count of ten or more. This chain joins TRBV20-1 and TRBJ2-7; 7 bases are a match to TRBD1. This CDR3 has 13 residues. J lost 1 base, V lost 8 bases, and 8 bases had no gene match. CDR1 and CDR2 (germline): DFQATT, SNEGSKA (reference sequence). The CDR3 region is CSTEPTGSYEQYF. For the CDR3, the DNA is TGCAGTACCGAGCCGACAGGGTCCTACGAGCAGTACTTC.